This T cell receptor (beta chain) was observed in a study of blood T cell repertoires in COVID-19. Study details: Samples representing acute and convalescent COVID-19 were sourced from the United States, Italy and Spain. In each case, the material was cDNA or gDNA derived from T cells, B-cell-depleted T cells, or PBMCs.

Assay: immunoSEQ multiplex PCR; the TCRdb copy retains only in-frame clones and omits some. This table has about 140,000 clones, 84% appearing once. On this clone itself: The identical CDR3 is also encoded by other nucleotide sequences in the sample.

J gave up 2 bases and V 4 bases, and 2 bases lay outside the gene matches. The germline gives CDR1 SGDLS, CDR2 YYNGEE. This CDR3 spans 13 amino acids. This TCR was recovered from a man in his fifties or sixties with active or convalescent COVID-19. The sample comprised peripheral blood. The V call is TRBV9, the J call TRBJ1-2, with TRBD1 matching over 7 bases. CDR3 region: CASSPTGNYGYTF. Written as DNA, the CDR3 is TGTGCCAGCAGCCCGACAGGGAACTATGGCTACACCTTC.